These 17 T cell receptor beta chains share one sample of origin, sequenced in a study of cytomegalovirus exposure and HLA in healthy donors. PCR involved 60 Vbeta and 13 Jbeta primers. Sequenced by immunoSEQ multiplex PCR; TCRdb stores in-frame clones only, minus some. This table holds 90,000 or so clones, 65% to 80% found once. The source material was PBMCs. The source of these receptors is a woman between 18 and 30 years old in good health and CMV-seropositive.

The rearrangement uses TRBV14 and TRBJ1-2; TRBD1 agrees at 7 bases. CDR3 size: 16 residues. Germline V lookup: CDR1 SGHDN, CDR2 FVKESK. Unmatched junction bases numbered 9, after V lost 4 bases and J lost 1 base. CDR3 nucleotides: TGTGCCAGCAGCCGGGACAGTGGGGGTCTTAACTATGGCTACACCTTC. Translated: CASSRDSGGLNYGYTF.

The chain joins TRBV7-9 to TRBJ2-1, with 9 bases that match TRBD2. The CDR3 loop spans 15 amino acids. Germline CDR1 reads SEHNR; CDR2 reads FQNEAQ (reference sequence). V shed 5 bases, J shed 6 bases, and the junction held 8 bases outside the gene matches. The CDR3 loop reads CASSLIAGDANEQFF. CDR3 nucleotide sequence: TGTGCCAGCAGCCTTATAGCGGGAGATGCCAATGAGCAGTTCTTC.

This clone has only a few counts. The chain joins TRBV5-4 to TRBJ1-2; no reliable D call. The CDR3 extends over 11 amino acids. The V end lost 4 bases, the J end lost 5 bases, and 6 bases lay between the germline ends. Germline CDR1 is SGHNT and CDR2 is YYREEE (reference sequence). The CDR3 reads CASSESYGYTF. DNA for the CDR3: TGTGCCAGCAGCGAGTCTTATGGCTACACCTTC.

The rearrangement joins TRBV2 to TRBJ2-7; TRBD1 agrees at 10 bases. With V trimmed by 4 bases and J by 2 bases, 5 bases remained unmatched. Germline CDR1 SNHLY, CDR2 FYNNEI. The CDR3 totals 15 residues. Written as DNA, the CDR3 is TGTGCCAGCAGTGGGGGACAGGGGTTACCCTACGAGCAGTACTTC. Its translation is CASSGGQGLPYEQYF. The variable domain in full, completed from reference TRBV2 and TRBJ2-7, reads EPEVTQTPSHQVTQMGQEVILRCVPISNHLYFYWYRQILGQKVEFLVSFYNNEISEKSEIFDDQFSVERPDGSNFTLKIRSTKLEDSAMYFCASSGGQGLPYEQYFGPGTRLTVT.

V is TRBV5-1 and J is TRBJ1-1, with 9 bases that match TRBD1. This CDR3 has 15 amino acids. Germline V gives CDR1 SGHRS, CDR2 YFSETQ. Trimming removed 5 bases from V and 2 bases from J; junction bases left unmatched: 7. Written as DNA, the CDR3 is TGCGCCAGCAGTTATATGGGACAGGGCAACACTGAAGCTTTCTTT. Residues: CASSYMGQGNTEAFF.

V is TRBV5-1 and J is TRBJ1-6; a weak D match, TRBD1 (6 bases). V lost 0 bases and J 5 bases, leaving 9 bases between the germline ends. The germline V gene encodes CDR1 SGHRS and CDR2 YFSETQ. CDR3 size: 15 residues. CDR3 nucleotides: TGCGCCAGCAGCTTGGGGGGACAAAATAATTCACCCCTCCACTTT. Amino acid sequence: CASSLGGQNNSPLHF.

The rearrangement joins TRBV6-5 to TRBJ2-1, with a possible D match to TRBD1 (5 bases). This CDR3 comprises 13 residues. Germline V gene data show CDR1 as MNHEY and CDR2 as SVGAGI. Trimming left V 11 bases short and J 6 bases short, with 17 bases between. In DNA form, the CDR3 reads TGTGCCTCAGGGCTGGGATTGGGCAATGAGCAGTTCTTC. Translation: CASGLGLGNEQFF.

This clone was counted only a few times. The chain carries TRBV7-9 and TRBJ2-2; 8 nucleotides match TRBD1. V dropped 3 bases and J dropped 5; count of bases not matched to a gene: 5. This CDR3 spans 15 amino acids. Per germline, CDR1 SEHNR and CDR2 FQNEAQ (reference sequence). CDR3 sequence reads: CASSFRTGLTGELFF. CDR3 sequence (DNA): TGTGCCAGCAGCTTCCGGACAGGGTTAACCGGGGAGCTGTTTTTT.

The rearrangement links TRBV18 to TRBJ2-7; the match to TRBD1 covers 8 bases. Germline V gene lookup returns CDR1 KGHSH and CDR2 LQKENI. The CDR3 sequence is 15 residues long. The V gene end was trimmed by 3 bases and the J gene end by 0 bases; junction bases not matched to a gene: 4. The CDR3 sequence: CASSPGQESSYEQYF. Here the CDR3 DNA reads TGTGCCAGCTCACCGGGACAGGAAAGCTCCTACGAGCAGTACTTC.

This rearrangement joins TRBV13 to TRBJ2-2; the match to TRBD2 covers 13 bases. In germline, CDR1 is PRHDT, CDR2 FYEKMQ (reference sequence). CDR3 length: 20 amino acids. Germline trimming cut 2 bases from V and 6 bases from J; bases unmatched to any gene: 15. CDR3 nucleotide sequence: TGTGCCAGCAGCTTATACCTCCGGACTAGCGGGAGATCGGTAGCCGGGGAGCTGTTTTTT. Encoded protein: CASSLYLRTSGRSVAGELFF. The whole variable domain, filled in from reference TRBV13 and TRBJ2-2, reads AAGVIQSPRHLIKEKRETATLKCYPIPRHDTVYWYQQGPGQDPQFLISFYEKMQSDKGSIPDRFSAQQFSDYHSELNMSSLELGDSALYFCASSLYLRTSGRSVAGELFFGEGSRLTVL.

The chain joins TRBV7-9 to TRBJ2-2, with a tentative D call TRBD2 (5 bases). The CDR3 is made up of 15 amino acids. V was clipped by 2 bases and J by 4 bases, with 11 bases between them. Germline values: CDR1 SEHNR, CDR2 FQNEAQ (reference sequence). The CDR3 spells CASSLWRTLTGELFF. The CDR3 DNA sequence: TGTGCCAGCAGCTTATGGCGGACTCTCACCGGGGAGCTGTTTTTT.

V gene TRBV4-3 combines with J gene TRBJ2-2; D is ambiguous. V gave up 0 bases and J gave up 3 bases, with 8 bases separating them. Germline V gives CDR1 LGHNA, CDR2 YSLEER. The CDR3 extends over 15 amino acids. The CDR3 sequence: CASSQDPSYTGELFF. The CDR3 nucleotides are TGCGCCAGCAGCCAAGATCCCTCTTACACCGGGGAGCTGTTTTTT.

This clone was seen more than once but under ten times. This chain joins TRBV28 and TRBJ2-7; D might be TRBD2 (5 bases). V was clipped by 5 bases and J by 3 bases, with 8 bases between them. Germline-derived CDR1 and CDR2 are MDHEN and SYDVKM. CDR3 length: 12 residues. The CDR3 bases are TGTGCCAGCAGTGGAGGAATCTACGAGCAGTACTTC. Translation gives CASSGGIYEQYF.

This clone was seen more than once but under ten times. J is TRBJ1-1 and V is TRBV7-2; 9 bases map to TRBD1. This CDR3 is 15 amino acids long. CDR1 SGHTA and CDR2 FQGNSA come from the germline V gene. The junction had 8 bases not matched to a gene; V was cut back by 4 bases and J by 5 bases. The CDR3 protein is CASSSYRGRETEAFF. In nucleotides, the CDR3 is TGTGCCAGCAGCTCATACAGGGGGCGGGAAACTGAAGCTTTCTTT.

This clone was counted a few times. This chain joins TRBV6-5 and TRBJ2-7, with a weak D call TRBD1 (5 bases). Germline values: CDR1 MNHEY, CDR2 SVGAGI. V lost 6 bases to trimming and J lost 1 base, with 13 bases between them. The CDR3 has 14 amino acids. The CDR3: CASSPNRYSYEQYF. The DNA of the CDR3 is TGTGCCAGCAGCCCAAACAGGTATTCCTACGAGCAGTACTTC.

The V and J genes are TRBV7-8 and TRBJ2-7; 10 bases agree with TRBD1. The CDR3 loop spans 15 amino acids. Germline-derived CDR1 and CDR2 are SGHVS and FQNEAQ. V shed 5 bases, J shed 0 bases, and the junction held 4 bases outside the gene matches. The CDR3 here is CASSPGTGVSYEQYF. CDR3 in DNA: TGTGCCAGCAGCCCCGGGACAGGGGTCTCCTACGAGCAGTACTTC.

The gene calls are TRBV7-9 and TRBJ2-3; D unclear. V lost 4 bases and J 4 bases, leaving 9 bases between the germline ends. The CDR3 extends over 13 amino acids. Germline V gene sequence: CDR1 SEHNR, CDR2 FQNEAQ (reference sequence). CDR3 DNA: TGTGCCAGCAGCTCCCCCAGCGCAGATACGCAGTATTTT. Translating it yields CASSSPSADTQYF.